The source of this T cell receptor (beta chain) is a study of T cell changes during pregnancy in multiple sclerosis. This clone was seen a single time. Only in-frame clones appear in the TCRdb table, and some are missing; sequencing was by immunoSEQ multiplex PCR. The table includes fewer than 45,000 clones, more than 75% detected once. V lost 1 base to trimming and J lost 5 bases, with 14 bases between them. Germline V gene sequence: CDR1 LGHNA, CDR2 YSLEER. This CDR3 has 15 amino acids. The rearrangement links TRBV4-3 to TRBJ2-5; D is possibly TRBD1 (5 bases). Sequenced material: CD8+ T cells from peripheral blood mononuclear cells, taken after pregnancy. The clonotype originates from a female donor in good health, enrolled as a control in a pregnancy study. The CDR3 reads CASSQGSLPGETQYF. CDR3 DNA: TGCGCCAGCAGCCAAGGGAGCCTCCCAGGGGAGACCCAGTACTTC.